These T cell receptor beta chains were read from a single sample in a study of blood T cell repertoires in COVID-19. Profiling relied on immunoSEQ multiplex PCR, and the TCRdb table lists in-frame clones only, not all of them. The data show 39,000 or so clones, 89% seen once. Sequenced material: peripheral blood. The source of these receptors is a human donor in a cohort sampled during active COVID-19. Both conserved end residues are part of each CDR3. The D gene is left open where the match is weak. Rows may omit the clone size; those that give it use once, few, many or a size class.

length: 13; size: .; D: .; V: TRBV7-9; J: TRBJ2-1; DNA: TGTGCCGGAATAGGAATGGGGGGCAATGAGCAGTTCTTC; CDR3: CAGIGMGGNEQFF
length: 14; size: .; D: TRBD1; V: TRBV4-2; J: TRBJ1-1; DNA: TGTGCCAGCAGCCGCCTACAGGGGGGTACTGAAGCTTTCTTT; CDR3: CASSRLQGGTEAFF
length: 14; size: .; D: TRBD1; V: TRBV27; J: TRBJ1-6; DNA: TGTGCCAGCAGCCCTACAGGGGGCGGGTCACCCCTCCACTTT; CDR3: CASSPTGGGSPLHF
length: 15; size: once; D: .; V: TRBV7-2; J: TRBJ2-3; DNA: TGTGCCAGCAGCTTCCAATGGGGGGTAGGAGATACGCAGTATTTT; CDR3: CASSFQWGVGDTQYF
length: 15; size: .; D: .; V: TRBV5-1; J: TRBJ1-5; DNA: TGCGCCAGCAGCCCGGGAGGTGGGAGCGGTCAGCCCCAGCATTTT; CDR3: CASSPGGGSGQPQHF
length: 14; size: .; D: .; V: TRBV29-1; J: TRBJ2-7; DNA: TGCAGCGTTATTTCAGGGTCAAACGGCTACGAGCAGTACTTC; CDR3: CSVISGSNGYEQYF
length: 14; size: .; D: .; V: TRBV30; J: TRBJ2-7; DNA: TGTGCCTGGAGTGACAGCTTAGACTCCTACGAGCAGTACTTC; CDR3: CAWSDSLDSYEQYF
length: 13; size: .; D: .; V: TRBV2; J: TRBJ2-1; DNA: TGTGCCAGCAGTGGATTAGGAGCCTCGGAGCAGTTCTTC; CDR3: CASSGLGASEQFF
length: 15; size: .; D: TRBD2; V: TRBV7-2; J: TRBJ2-3; DNA: TGTGCCAGCAGCTTCAGCGGGGGGGCCGGGGATACGCAGTATTTT; CDR3: CASSFSGGAGDTQYF
length: 14; size: .; D: TRBD2; V: TRBV2; J: TRBJ2-2; DNA: TGTGCCAGCAGGACCGGGACTAGCTCCGGGGAGCTGTTTTTT; CDR3: CASRTGTSSGELFF
length: 15; size: .; D: .; V: TRBV27; J: TRBJ2-1; DNA: TGTGCCAGCACCCAGTCGGGGGTTACCTACAATGAGCAGTTCTTC; CDR3: CASTQSGVTYNEQFF
length: 16; size: once; D: .; V: TRBV10-3; J: TRBJ1-1; DNA: TGTGCCATCAAGCCGCTTGAGGGGACAAAGAACACTGAAGCTTTCTTT; CDR3: CAIKPLEGTKNTEAFF
length: 14; size: .; D: TRBD1; V: TRBV11-2; J: TRBJ2-7; DNA: TGTGCCAGCAGCTTCGGGACAGGGTCCTACGAGCAGTACTTC; CDR3: CASSFGTGSYEQYF
length: 15; size: .; D: TRBD2; V: TRBV6-5; J: TRBJ2-1; DNA: TGTGCCAGTACGGGACTAGCGGGTTCCTACAATGAGCAGTTCTTC; CDR3: CASTGLAGSYNEQFF
length: 15; size: .; D: .; V: TRBV7-9; J: TRBJ2-5; DNA: TGTGCCAGCACGTGGGGTGGAACAGGACAAGAGACCCAGTACTTC; CDR3: CASTWGGTGQETQYF
length: 16; size: .; D: TRBD2; V: TRBV11-3; J: TRBJ2-3; DNA: TGTGCCAGCAGCTTAGATCAGGGAGCGGGGCTAAATACGCAGTATTTT; CDR3: CASSLDQGAGLNTQYF
length: 16; size: .; D: TRBD2; V: TRBV4-2; J: TRBJ2-1; DNA: TGTGCCAGCAGCCAAGTCAGGGCGGGGGGTCCTTCGGAGCAGTTCTTC; CDR3: CASSQVRAGGPSEQFF
length: 12; size: once; D: .; V: TRBV6-5; J: TRBJ2-1; DNA: TGTGCCAGCAGCAATAGGGGAAATGAGCAGTTCTTC; CDR3: CASSNRGNEQFF
length: 13; size: .; D: TRBD1; V: TRBV19; J: TRBJ2-3; DNA: TGTGCCACCCTGGGACAGGGAGCAGATACGCAGTATTTT; CDR3: CATLGQGADTQYF
length: 13; size: .; D: .; V: TRBV2; J: TRBJ2-7; DNA: TGTGCCAGCAGTGTATTTAACTCCTACGAGCAGTACTTC; CDR3: CASSVFNSYEQYF
length: 15; size: .; D: .; V: TRBV2; J: TRBJ2-5; DNA: TGTGCCAGCAGTGACAGGGGCCAGGGGCAAGAGACCCAGTACTTC; CDR3: CASSDRGQGQETQYF
length: 16; size: .; D: .; V: TRBV5-6; J: TRBJ1-4; DNA: TGTGCCAGCAGCTTGGTAGGCCAGGGTGTGATGCAGAAACTGTTTTTT; CDR3: CASSLVGQGVMQKLFF
length: 16; size: .; D: .; V: TRBV11-2; J: TRBJ1-3; DNA: TGTGCCAGCAGCCCAACCCGCGGGGTGCCTGGAAACACCATATATTTT; CDR3: CASSPTRGVPGNTIYF
length: 15; size: .; D: TRBD1; V: TRBV6-6; J: TRBJ1-5; DNA: TGTGCCAGCAGTCACGGACAGGGGAGGGTTCAGCCCCAGCATTTT; CDR3: CASSHGQGRVQPQHF
length: 16; size: .; D: TRBD1; V: TRBV24-1; J: TRBJ1-2; DNA: TGTGCCACCGGAGTTGCGGACAGGGACCCTCACTATGGCTACACCTTC; CDR3: CATGVADRDPHYGYTF
length: 15; size: .; D: .; V: TRBV6-1; J: TRBJ1-2; DNA: TGTGCCAGCAGTGAAGGCGCGGGTTCCCTCTATGGCTACACCTTC; CDR3: CASSEGAGSLYGYTF